The entry below gives a single TCR beta chain sequence along with its context. What it recognizes is unknown. Germline trimming cut 5 bases from V and 4 bases from J; bases unmatched to any gene: 11. CDR1 and CDR2 from the germline V gene are SNHLY and FYNNEI. This CDR3 comprises 16 residues. The data derive from a study of T cell responses to AZD1222 COVID-19 vaccine. For the study at large: Pooling of second doses given at about 4 or about 12 weeks was done. The study, taken as a whole, reports: Recipients of two AZD1222 doses showed rising Spike-specific TCR breadth and depth. It should be noted that donors were predominantly white British and more often female, and clonal diversity was possibly underestimated. Spike-wide vaccine-associated CD4 TCRs dominated at 160-218 and 743-854.

Repertoires were generated with immunoSEQ multiplex PCR, while TCRdb's copy carries only in-frame clones and drops some. The sample yields over 100,000 clones, roughly nine tenths seen once. The material was peripheral blood, obtained on day 0 of AZD1222 vaccination. The J gene is TRBJ1-5, the V gene TRBV2; TRBD1 matches 7 bases. This TCR was sampled from an adult in good health. CDR3 in amino acids: CASSWSRGLGNQPQHF. The CDR3, as DNA: TGTGCCAGCAGTTGGAGCAGGGGGTTAGGGAATCAGCCCCAGCATTTT.